This TCR beta chain came from a study of Graves' ophthalmopathy and Graves' hyperthyroidism. Study in general: Ophthalmopathy not arising within 18 months of follow-up defined hyperthyroidism as stable.

As the template, RNA transcripts were used to amplify TCR beta CDR3 regions. The workflow started with a first-round RT-PCR run with HTBI primers and then moved on to a second-round multiplex PCR. Via MiXCR, TCRdb re-called the multiplex PCR reads, giving one row per CDR3 protein. The data hold over a million distinct CDR3 sequences, with around a third observed a single time. This clonotype came up many times. Each diagnosis was determined on the basis of clinical symptoms, serum thyroxine, TRAb, thyroid ultrasound and orbital computed tomography. There are 14 residues in the CDR3. V lost 2 bases to trimming and J lost 7 bases, with 11 bases between them. Germline V CDR1 and CDR2: SGHTA, FQGNSA.

The sequence came from an adult man with Graves' hyperthyroidism. Sequenced sample: peripheral blood or thyroid tissue (not recorded which). J is TRBJ2-2 and V is TRBV7-2; possible D gene TRBD1, 6 bases. The CDR3 reads CASSLSQGNGELFF. CDR3 in DNA: TGTGCCAGCAGCTTATCGCAGGGGAACGGGGAGCTGTTTTTT.